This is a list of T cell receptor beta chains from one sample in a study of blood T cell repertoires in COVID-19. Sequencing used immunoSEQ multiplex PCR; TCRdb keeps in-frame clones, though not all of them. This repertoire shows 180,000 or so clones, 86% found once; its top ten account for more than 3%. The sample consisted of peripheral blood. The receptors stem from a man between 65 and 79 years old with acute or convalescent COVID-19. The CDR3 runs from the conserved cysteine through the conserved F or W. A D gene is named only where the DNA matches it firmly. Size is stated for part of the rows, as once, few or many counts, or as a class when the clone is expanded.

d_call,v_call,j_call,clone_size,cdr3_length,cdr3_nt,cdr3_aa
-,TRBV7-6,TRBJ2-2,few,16,TGTGCCAGCAGCTTTTTGCAGGGGTCCAGCACCGGGGAGCTGTTTTTT,CASSFLQGSSTGELFF
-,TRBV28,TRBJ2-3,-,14,TGTGCCAGCAGTCGAGGCCAGCGCACAGATACGCAGTATTTT,CASSRGQRTDTQYF
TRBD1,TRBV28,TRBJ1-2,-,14,TGTGCCAGCAGTTTTAACAGGGGGGACTATGGCTACACCTTC,CASSFNRGDYGYTF
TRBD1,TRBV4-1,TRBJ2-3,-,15,TGCGCCAGCAGCCGGAGGGACAGGGGGGCAGATACGCAGTATTTT,CASSRRDRGADTQYF
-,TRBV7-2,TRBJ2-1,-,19,TGTGCCAGCAGCTTAGTCGCGCAATGGGGGGAAAGCTCCTACAATGAGCAGTTCTTC,CASSLVAQWGESSYNEQFF
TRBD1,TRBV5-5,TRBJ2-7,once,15,TGTGCCAGCAACCTAATGGGACAGACAGCCTACGAGCAGTACTTC,CASNLMGQTAYEQYF
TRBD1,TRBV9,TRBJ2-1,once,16,TGTGCCAGCAGCGTAGGAGGGACAGGGGGATCCAATGAGCAGTTCTTC,CASSVGGTGGSNEQFF
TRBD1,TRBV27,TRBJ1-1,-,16,TGTGCCAGCAGTTTACTTCTAGGACAGGGGGACACTGAAGCTTTCTTT,CASSLLLGQGDTEAFF
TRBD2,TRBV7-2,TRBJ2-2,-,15,TGTGCCAGCAGCCCGGGGACTAGCGGAGCCGGGGAGCTGTTTTTT,CASSPGTSGAGELFF
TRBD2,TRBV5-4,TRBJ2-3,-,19,TGTGCCAGCAGCTTCTTCGGGTCTCTAGCGGGGGGGGACACAGATACGCAGTATTTT,CASSFFGSLAGGDTDTQYF
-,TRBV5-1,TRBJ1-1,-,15,TGCGCCAGCAGCTTGGGGTTCAGAATGAACACTGAAGCTTTCTTT,CASSLGFRMNTEAFF
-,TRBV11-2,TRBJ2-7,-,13,TGTGCCAGCAGCCTTGACAGGACCTACGAGCAGTACTTC,CASSLDRTYEQYF
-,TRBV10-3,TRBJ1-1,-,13,TGTGCCATCAGTGAGGGGGGGAGCACTGAAGCTTTCTTT,CAISEGGSTEAFF
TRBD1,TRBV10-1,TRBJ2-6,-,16,TGCGCCAGCAGTCCCGGGACAGGGGTTGGGGCCAACGTCCTGACTTTC,CASSPGTGVGANVLTF
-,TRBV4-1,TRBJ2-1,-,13,TGCGCCTCTAGCCCCCTAGGGTACAATGAGCAGTTCTTC,CASSPLGYNEQFF
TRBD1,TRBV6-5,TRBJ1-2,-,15,TGTGCCAGCAGCTTTAAGCGGACAGGGATCGATGGCTACACCTTC,CASSFKRTGIDGYTF
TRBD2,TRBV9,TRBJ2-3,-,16,TGTGCCAGCAGCGCCTCCCAGCGGGGCGGCACAGATACGCAGTATTTT,CASSASQRGGTDTQYF